These T cell receptor beta chains were read from a single sample in a study of blood T cells in healthy people across ages. Each CDR3 protein gets one entry after TCRdb re-called the 5' RACE reads with MiXCR. The sample has some 1.5 million distinct CDR3 sequences; over 25% are singletons. Sample: blood. These TCRs come from a young woman in good health. Both conserved end residues are part of each CDR3. A D gene is named only where the DNA matches it firmly. The size entry is marked missing in some rows and otherwise reads once, few, many or a size class.

j_call d_call clone_size v_call cdr3_nt cdr3_aa
TRBJ2-6 TRBD1 few TRBV12-3/TRBV12-4 TGTGCCAGCAGTTCCCGACAGGGAGTCTTCTCTGGGGCCAACGTCCTGACTTTC CASSSRQGVFSGANVLTF
TRBJ2-5 - few TRBV6-1 TGTGCCAGCAACTTTATCTTGAGGGGATCCCAAGAGACCCAGTACTTC CASNFILRGSQETQYF
TRBJ2-2 - - TRBV4-2 TGTGCCAGCAGCCAAGTCGAGAGCACCGGGGAGCTGTTTTTT CASSQVESTGELFF
TRBJ2-1 - - TRBV28 TGTGCCAGCAGTTTGCCGGACGGGAGAAATGAGCAGTTCTTC CASSLPDGRNEQFF
TRBJ2-3 - - TRBV20-1 TGCAGTGCTAGAGATCGAACTAGGATGTTAGCAGATACGCAGTATTTT CSARDRTRMLADTQYF
TRBJ2-5 TRBD2 - TRBV11-2 TGTGCCAGCAGCCCTGGGACTAGCGGGATAGGAGAGACCCAGTACTTC CASSPGTSGIGETQYF
TRBJ2-3 - many TRBV29-1 TGCAGCGCAGGCCGCCAGGGGGGTGTGGATACGCAGTATTTT CSAGRQGGVDTQYF
TRBJ1-1 - - TRBV18 TGTGCCAGCTCATCCCGGACCATGAACACTGAAGCTTTCTTT CASSSRTMNTEAFF
TRBJ1-2 - few TRBV2 TGTGCCAGCAGTGAACAGGCTCGCTATGGCTACACCTTC CASSEQARYGYTF
TRBJ1-2 - few TRBV7-9 TGTGCCAGCAGCTCACAGGGAGAGGACACCTTC CASSSQGEDTF
TRBJ1-2 TRBD1 few TRBV28 TGTGCCAGCAGTCTAGGGGGCGACCTAGACCACCGGGGCTACACCTTC CASSLGGDLDHRGYTF
TRBJ2-1 - few TRBV5-5 TGTGCCAGCAGCTGGACTGTGGGTGGTGGGCAGTTCTTC CASSWTVGGGQFF
TRBJ1-1 - - TRBV29-1 TGCAGCGGCGGCAGGGTCACTGAAGCTTTCTTT CSGGRVTEAFF
TRBJ2-5 - once TRBV7-3 TGTGCCAGCAGCCCCGGGCTAGCGCGTCGTACCCAGTACTTC CASSPGLARRTQYF
TRBJ2-1 - few TRBV9 TGTGCCAGCAGCGTAGTTGGGGTACATGAGCAGTTCTTC CASSVVGVHEQFF
TRBJ2-3 TRBD2 few TRBV7-6 TGTGCCAGCAGCCCCCCGCGGGAGGAGACTAGCACAGATACGCAGTATTTT CASSPPREETSTDTQYF
TRBJ1-5 TRBD1 few TRBV27 TGTGCCAGCAGTTTATCAAATGGACAGGGCAATCAGCCCCAGCATTTT CASSLSNGQGNQPQHF
TRBJ2-3 - - TRBV7-9 TGTGCCAGCAGTAAGGAATTTACAGATACGCAGTATTTT CASSKEFTDTQYF
TRBJ2-2 TRBD1 - TRBV5-1 TGCGCCAGCAGCTTGGCCCGGACAGGGGGCTACGGGGAGCTGTTTTTT CASSLARTGGYGELFF
TRBJ1-2 TRBD1 - TRBV6-1 TGTGCCAGCAGTGAAGCCAAACAGGGACAGCCGTACTATGGCTACACCTTC CASSEAKQGQPYYGYTF
TRBJ2-5 - - TRBV20-1 TGCAGTGCTAGAGATCGGCTAGCCGGGGGTGTAGAGACCCAGTACTTC CSARDRLAGGVETQYF
TRBJ2-7 - - TRBV5-1 TGCGCCAGCAGCGTGTTTCCGGGGGCATCCTACGAGCAGTACTTC CASSVFPGASYEQYF
TRBJ1-2 - few TRBV7-2 TGTGCCAGCAGCGCCGACTTTGTGATCACCTTC CASSADFVITF
TRBJ1-1 TRBD1 - TRBV29-1 TGCAGCGGAACGGGACAGGGTCCCACTGAAGCTTTCTTT CSGTGQGPTEAFF
TRBJ2-7 - few TRBV30 TGTGCCTGGAGCCGAGGGGGGTATAGCTCCTACGAGCAGTACTTC CAWSRGGYSSYEQYF
TRBJ2-7 - many TRBV15 TGTGCCACCAGCAGAGCCCGGACTCGCATCGTCTACGAGCAGTACTTC CATSRARTRIVYEQYF
TRBJ2-7 - many TRBV29-1 TGCAGCGTTGAGTGGAGGTCAGGCATACTCTACGAGCAGTACTTC CSVEWRSGILYEQYF
TRBJ2-7 - few TRBV4-3 TGCGCCAGCAGCCCCCGCGGGGATTTAAATGCCGAGCAGTACTTC CASSPRGDLNAEQYF
TRBJ2-7 - many TRBV7-9 TGTGCCAGCAGCTTAGAGCAGGGTCCTAGCTACGAGCAGTACTTC CASSLEQGPSYEQYF
TRBJ2-6 TRBD1 few TRBV5-1 TGCGCCAGCAGTAGCCCCCCCGGGACAGGGGGCTTAGGGGCCAACGTCCTGACTTTC CASSSPPGTGGLGANVLTF
TRBJ2-7 - few TRBV12-5 TGTGCTAGTGGTTTGTACTACGAGCAGTACTTC CASGLYYEQYF
TRBJ2-1 - - TRBV2 TGTGCCGGCCAAGGCGAGTATGAGCAGTTCTTC CAGQGEYEQFF
TRBJ2-7 TRBD1 few TRBV2 TGTGCCAGCAGTCCTGACAGGGGGGGATACTACGAGCAGTACTTC CASSPDRGGYYEQYF
TRBJ2-1 - - TRBV12-3/TRBV12-4 TGTGCCAGCAGTGAGGGGCAGGGGAACTACAATGAGCAGTTCTTC CASSEGQGNYNEQFF
TRBJ2-7 - - TRBV14 TGTGCCACCTCCCCGCTGGTGGGGCACTACGAGCAGTACTTC CATSPLVGHYEQYF
TRBJ2-1 TRBD1 once TRBV2 TGTGCCAGCAGTACAGAACAGGGGATGGAGACCCAGTTCTTC CASSTEQGMETQFF
TRBJ2-1 - - TRBV14 TGTACCAGCAGCCGGGGGAGGGACAGTTCCTACAATGAGCAGTTCTTC CTSSRGRDSSYNEQFF
TRBJ1-5 TRBD1 - TRBV20-1 TGCAGTGCTTCCCTAAGTCCGGGACAGGGGCCGCCCCAGCATTTT CSASLSPGQGPPQHF